The clone carrying this TCR beta chain was counted once. The antigen remains unidentified. The germline gives CDR1 SEHNR, CDR2 FQNEAQ (reference sequence). V trimming: 5 bases; J trimming: 0 bases; junction bases outside the gene matches: 12. The CDR3 loop spans 17 amino acids. The record originates from a study of OX40 agonist ivuxolimab in advanced cancers. Study-level findings and limits: Partial responders treated at 0.1-3.0 mg/kg exhibited clonal expansion among the lowest measured. CD8+ T cells (on average) carried more expanded clones than CD4+ T cells.

The protocol was immunoSEQ multiplex PCR, while the TCRdb copy is restricted to in-frame clones and leaves out a portion. Of roughly 64,000 clones detected, 80% to 85% appear once; the ten largest clones hold roughly 5.1%. Autoimmune disease history or systemic immunosuppression led to patient exclusion. With baseline, cycle 4 day 1, and cycle 7 day 1 as timepoints, blood was sampled. The sequencing here drew on CD4+ or CD8+ T cells sorted from blood, taken in a trial of the OX40 agonist ivuxolimab. The sequence was obtained from an adult with an advanced solid tumor such as melanoma, head and neck, liver or kidney cancer. The chain links TRBV7-9 to TRBJ1-2, with 7 bases matching TRBD1. DNA of the CDR3: TGTGCCAGCAGCCAAGGGGGCAGCACTAGAGCTAACTATGGCTACACCTTC. Its translation is CASSQGGSTRANYGYTF.